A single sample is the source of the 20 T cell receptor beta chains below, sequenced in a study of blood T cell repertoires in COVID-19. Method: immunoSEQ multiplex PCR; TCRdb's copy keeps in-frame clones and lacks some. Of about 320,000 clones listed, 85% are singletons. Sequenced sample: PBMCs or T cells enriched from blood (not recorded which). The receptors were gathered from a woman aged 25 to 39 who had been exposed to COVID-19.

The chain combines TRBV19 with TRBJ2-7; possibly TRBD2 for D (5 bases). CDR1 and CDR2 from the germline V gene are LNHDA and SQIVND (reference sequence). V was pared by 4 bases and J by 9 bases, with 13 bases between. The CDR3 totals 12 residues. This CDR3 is CASSNPAEGQYF. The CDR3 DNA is TGTGCCAGTAGTAACCCGGCCGAGGGGCAGTACTTC.

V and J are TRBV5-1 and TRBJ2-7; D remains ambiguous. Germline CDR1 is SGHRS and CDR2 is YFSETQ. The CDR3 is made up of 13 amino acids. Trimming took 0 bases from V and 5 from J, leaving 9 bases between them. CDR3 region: CASSLGTYNEQYF. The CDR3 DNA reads TGCGCCAGCAGCTTGGGCACCTATAACGAGCAGTACTTC.

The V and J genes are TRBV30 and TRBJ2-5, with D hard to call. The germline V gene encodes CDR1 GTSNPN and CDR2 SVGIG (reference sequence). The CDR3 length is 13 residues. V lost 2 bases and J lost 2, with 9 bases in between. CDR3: CAWSRRSQETQYF. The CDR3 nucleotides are TGTGCCTGGAGTAGAAGGAGTCAAGAGACCCAGTACTTC.

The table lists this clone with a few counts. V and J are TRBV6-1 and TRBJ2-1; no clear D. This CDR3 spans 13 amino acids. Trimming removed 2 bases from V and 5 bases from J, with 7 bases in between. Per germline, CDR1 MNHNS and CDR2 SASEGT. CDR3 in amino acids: CASSERSHNEQFF. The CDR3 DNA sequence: TGTGCCAGCAGTGAACGGAGTCACAATGAGCAGTTCTTC.

In nucleotides, the CDR3 is TGCGCCAGCAGCCAAGAGGGACATGTCAATCAGCCCCAGCATTTT. Translated, it gives CASSQEGHVNQPQHF. The V and J genes are TRBV4-1 and TRBJ1-5, with D possibly TRBD1 on 6 matching bases. The CDR3 sequence is 15 residues long. The ends were cut back, 0 bases at V and 3 bases at J, with 9 bases in the middle. Germline V CDR1 and CDR2: MGHRA, YSYEKL.

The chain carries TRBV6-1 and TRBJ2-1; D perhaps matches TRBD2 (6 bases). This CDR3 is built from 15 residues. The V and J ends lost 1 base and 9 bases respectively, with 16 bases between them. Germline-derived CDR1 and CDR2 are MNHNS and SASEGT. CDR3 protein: CASSEDRLVDGEQFF. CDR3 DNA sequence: TGTGCCAGCAGTGAAGACAGACTAGTAGACGGTGAGCAGTTCTTC.

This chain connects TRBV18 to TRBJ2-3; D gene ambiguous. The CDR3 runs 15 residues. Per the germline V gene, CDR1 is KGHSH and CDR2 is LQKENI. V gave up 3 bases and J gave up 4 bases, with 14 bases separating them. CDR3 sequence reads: CASSPQDYSPDTQYF. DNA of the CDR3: TGTGCCAGCTCACCGCAGGATTATTCCCCAGATACGCAGTATTTT. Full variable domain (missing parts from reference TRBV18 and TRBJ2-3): NAGVMQNPRHLVRRRGQEARLRCSPMKGHSHVYWYRQLPEEGLKFMVYLQKENIIDESGMPKERFSAEFPKEGPSILRIQQVVRGDSAAYFCASSPQDYSPDTQYFGPGTRLTVL.

This chain's CDR3 is CASRTDRVGGYTF. CDR3 sequence (DNA): TGTGCCAGCAGGACCGACAGGGTTGGGGGCTACACCTTC. The chain recombines TRBV28 with TRBJ1-2; 7 nucleotides match TRBD1. Germline CDR1 is MDHEN and CDR2 is SYDVKM. This CDR3 has 13 residues. After removal of 6 bases from V and 8 bases from J, the junction contained 9 bases not matched to a gene.

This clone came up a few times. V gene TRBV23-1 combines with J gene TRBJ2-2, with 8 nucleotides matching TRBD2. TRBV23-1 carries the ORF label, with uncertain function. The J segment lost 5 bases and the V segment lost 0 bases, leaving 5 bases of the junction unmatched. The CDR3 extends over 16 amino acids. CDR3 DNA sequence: TGCGCCAGCAGTCAATCAGGGCGGGGGGCGACCGGGGAGCTGTTTTTT. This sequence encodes CASSQSGRGATGELFF.

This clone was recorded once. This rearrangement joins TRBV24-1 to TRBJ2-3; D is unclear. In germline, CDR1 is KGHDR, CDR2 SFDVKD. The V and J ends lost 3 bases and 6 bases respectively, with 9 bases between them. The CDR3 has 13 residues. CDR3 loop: CATSDQNSDTQYF. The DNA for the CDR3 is TGTGCCACCAGTGATCAAAACTCGGATACGCAGTATTTT.

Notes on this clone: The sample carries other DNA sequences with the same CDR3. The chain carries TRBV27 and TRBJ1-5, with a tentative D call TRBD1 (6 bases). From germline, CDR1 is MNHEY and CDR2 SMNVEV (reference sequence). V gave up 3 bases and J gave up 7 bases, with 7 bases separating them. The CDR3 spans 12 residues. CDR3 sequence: CASSFRGQPQHF. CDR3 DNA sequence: TGTGCCAGCAGTTTTAGGGGGCAGCCCCAGCATTTT.

CDR3 sequence reads: CASSEGGKGLGGYTF. Here the CDR3 DNA reads TGTGCCAGCAGTGAAGGAGGGAAAGGACTAGGTGGCTACACCTTC. The gene calls are TRBV25-1 and TRBJ1-2, with D uncertain. The CDR3 runs to 15 residues. The V and J ends lost 2 bases and 7 bases respectively, with 17 bases between them. Germline V CDR1 and CDR2: MGHDK, SYGVNS.

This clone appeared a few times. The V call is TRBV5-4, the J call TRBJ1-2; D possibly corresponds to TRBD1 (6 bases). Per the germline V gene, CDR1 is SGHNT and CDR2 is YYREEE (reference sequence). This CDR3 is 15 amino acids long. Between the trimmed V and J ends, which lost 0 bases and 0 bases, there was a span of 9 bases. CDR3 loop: CASSLVTGPNYGYTF. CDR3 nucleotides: TGTGCCAGCAGCTTGGTAACAGGGCCTAACTATGGCTACACCTTC.

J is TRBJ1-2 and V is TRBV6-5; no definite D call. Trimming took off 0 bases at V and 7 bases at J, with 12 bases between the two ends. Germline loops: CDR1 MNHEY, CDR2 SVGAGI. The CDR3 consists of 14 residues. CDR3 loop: CASSYSIRPSGYTF. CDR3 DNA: TGTGCCAGCAGTTACTCGATTAGACCTAGTGGCTACACCTTC.

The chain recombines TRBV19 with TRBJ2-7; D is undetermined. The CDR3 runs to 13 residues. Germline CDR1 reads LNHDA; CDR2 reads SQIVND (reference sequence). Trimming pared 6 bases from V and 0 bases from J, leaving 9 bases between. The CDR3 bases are TGTGCCAGTAGCTCAACGAGCTCCTACGAGCAGTACTTC. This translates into CASSSTSSYEQYF. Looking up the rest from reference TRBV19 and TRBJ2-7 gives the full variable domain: DGGITQSPKYLFRKEGQNVTLSCEQNLNHDAMYWYRQDPGQGLRLIYYSQIVNDFQKGDIAEGYSVSREKKESFPLTVTSAQKNPTAFYLCASSSTSSYEQYFGPGTRLTVT.

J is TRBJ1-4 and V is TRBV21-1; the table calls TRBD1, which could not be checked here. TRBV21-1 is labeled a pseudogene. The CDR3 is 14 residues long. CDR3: CASSNHQTDEKLFF. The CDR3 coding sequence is TGTGCCAGCAGCAACCATCAGACAGATGAAAAACTGTTTTTT.

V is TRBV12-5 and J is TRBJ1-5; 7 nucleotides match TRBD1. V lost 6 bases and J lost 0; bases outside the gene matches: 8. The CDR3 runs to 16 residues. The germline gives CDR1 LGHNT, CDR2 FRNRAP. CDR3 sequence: CASGPRDRNSNQPQHF. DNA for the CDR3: TGTGCTAGTGGGCCCCGGGACAGAAATAGCAATCAGCCCCAGCATTTT.

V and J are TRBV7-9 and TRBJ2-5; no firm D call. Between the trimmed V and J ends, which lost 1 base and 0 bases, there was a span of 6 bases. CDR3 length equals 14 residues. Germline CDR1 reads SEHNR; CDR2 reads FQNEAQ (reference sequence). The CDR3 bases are TGTGCCAGCAGCTTAGATGGCCACCAAGAGACCCAGTACTTC. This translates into CASSLDGHQETQYF.

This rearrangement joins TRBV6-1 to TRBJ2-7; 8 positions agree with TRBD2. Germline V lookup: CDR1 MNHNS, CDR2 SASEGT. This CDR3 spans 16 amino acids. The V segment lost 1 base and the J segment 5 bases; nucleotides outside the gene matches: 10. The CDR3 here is CASSEVGGGRRDEQYF. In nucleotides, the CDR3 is TGTGCCAGCAGTGAAGTTGGGGGCGGGAGGCGAGACGAGCAGTACTTC.

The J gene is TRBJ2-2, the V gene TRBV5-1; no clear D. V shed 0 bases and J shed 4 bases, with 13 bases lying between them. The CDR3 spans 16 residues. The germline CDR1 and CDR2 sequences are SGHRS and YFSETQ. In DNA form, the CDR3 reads TGCGCCAGCAGCTTGGCTCCAGGATCCAGCACCGGGGAGCTGTTTTTT. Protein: CASSLAPGSSTGELFF.